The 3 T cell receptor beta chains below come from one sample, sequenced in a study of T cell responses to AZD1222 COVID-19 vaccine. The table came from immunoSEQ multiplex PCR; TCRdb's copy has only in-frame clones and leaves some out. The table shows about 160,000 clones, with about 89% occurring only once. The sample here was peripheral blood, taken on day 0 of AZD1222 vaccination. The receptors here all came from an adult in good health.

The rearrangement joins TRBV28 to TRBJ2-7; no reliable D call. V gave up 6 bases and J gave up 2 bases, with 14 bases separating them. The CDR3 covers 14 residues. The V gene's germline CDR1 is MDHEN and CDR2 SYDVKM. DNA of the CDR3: TGTGCCAGCAGCTCCCATTATGGTACCTACGAGCAGTACTTC. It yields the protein CASSSHYGTYEQYF.

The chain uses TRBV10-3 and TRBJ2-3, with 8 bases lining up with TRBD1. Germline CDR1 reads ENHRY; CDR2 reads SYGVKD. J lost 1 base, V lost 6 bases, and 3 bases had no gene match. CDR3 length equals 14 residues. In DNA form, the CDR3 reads TGTGCCATCAGGATGGACAGGGGCACAGATACGCAGTATTTT. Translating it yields CAIRMDRGTDTQYF.

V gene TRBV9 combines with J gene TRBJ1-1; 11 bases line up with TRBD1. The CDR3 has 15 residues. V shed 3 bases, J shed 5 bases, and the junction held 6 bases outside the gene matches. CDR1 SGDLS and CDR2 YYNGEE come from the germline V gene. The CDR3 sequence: CASSASGQGGTEAFF. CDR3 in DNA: TGTGCCAGCAGCGCGTCGGGACAGGGGGGAACTGAAGCTTTCTTT.